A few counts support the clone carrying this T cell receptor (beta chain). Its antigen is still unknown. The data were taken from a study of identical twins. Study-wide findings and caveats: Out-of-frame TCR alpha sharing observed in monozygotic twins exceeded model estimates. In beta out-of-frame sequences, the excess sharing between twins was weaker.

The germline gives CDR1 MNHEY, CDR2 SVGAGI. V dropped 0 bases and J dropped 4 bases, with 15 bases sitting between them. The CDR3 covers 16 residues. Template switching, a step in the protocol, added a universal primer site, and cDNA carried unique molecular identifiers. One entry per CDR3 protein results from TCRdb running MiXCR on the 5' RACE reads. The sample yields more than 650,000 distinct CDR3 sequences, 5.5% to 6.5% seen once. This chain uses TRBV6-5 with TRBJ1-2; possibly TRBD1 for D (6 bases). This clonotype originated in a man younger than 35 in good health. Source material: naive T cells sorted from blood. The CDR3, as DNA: TGTGCCAGCAGTTACTCCCTCGGTGGACAGCCCTATGGCTACACCTTC. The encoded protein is CASSYSLGGQPYGYTF.